This T cell receptor beta chain was observed in a study of T cells in lung cancer brain metastases listed by TCRdb under 2018. Broadly, across the study: Of the approximately 20 patients, seventeen had a history of tobacco use, with a median of around 40 pack-years. About 90% of the 20 patients received no interval therapy between primary and metastasis resection. A median interval of roughly 370 days was observed between acquisition of the primary and brain metastasis specimens. TCR beta CDR3 repertoires were compared between fully resected primary non-small cell lung cancers and paired brain metastases. The cohort comprised around 20 patients contributing roughly 40 specimens, one primary lung lesion and one brain metastasis each. Patients had a median age at first diagnosis of approximately 54 years, with roughly nine males and eleven to twelve females. The average DNA integrity number was about 4 in both primary and metastatic specimens, and the two sites did not differ significantly.

Patients had resection either for delayed recurrence of a solitary brain metastasis or for synchronous oligometastatic disease. To avoid including cancers other than NSCLC, any patient with a history of multiple malignancies was excluded. Tumor areas were macrodissected from five or six deparaffinized 8.5 to 10 um unstained sections guided by marked H&E slides. Every specimen was formalin-fixed and paraffin-embedded (FFPE). Genomic DNA was extracted using the AllPrep DNA/RNA FFPE Kit. The paper as a whole reports these results and caveats: Retrieval of the complete infiltrating T cell repertoire may have been prevented by DNA fragmentation in FFPE samples. Brain metastases contained significantly fewer unique productive clones than the paired primaries (median roughly 1,500 versus 4,600). Effects of preoperative corticosteroids on T cell infiltration in brain metastases could not be controlled. The ten most abundant clones made up a significantly larger repertoire fraction in brain metastases than primaries, suggesting clonal expansion. Most clones were found to be lesion-specific, and limited overlap was observed between paired lesions (mean Morisita index about 0.21).

As regards this clone: It lacks a known antigen. No per-base quality is available; no much larger clone lies one base away.

Each sample received between about 2.24 and 5 ug of genomic DNA as input, and paired samples received equal DNA input. TCR beta libraries were constructed in two PCR steps with the immunoSEQ hsTCRbeta Kit, which uses multiplexed V and J gene primers. Pooled libraries, together with positive and negative controls, were sequenced on an Illumina MiSeq with a 100-cycle paired-end protocol. Per the source publication's procedure: The immunoSEQ vendor processed the raw data into normalized, annotated TCR beta repertoire reports. Richness was counted as unique clones by nucleotide sequence, and total richness was extrapolated with the iChao1 and Efron-Thisted estimators. Pielou's evenness, Simpson's index, top-ten clone proportional abundance, and Morisita overlap index were used to characterize and compare paired lesions. Here the immuneACCESS table is served through TCRdb, limited to in-frame sequences with V and J called. Missing clones are a known gap in these copies; in checked studies unresolved V genes cover under half, and the rest lacks a known reason. Clone size and V and J calls were adopted from that table, with D and trimming inferred from the DNA. This sample gives several thousand clones in total; around 84% of them show up just once. Under 3% of the sample rests with the top ten.

The CDR3 goes from the cysteine to the phenylalanine over 14 residues. Just the 42-base CDR3 DNA is kept, in frame starting at base 1. CDR1 and CDR2, per the germline V gene (reference sequence), are MNHEY and SMNVEV. V loses 5 bases at its end and J loses 1 base; junction bases beyond the gene matches: 0. The sequence was obtained from a woman aged 45-60 years with non-small cell lung cancer. The sequencing sample was made of tumor tissue from the primary lung tumor. This specimen's cell subset or site label, interpreted: primary lung cancer lesion. This chain is built from TRBV27 and TRBJ2-1, and 9 junctional nucleotides match TRBD1. The nucleotide sequence is given as TGTGCCAGCAGTGGACAGGGGTCCTACAATGAGCAGTTCTTC. Translated, this gives CASSGQGSYNEQFF.